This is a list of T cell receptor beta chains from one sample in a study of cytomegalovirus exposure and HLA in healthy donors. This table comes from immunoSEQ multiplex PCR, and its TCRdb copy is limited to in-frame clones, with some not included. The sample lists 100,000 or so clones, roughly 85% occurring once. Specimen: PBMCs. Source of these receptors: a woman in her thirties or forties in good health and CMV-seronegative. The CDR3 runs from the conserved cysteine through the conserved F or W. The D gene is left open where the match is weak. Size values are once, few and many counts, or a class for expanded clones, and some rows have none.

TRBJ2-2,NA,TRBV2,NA,CASNRLVTGELFF,TGTGCCAGCAATAGACTGGTAACCGGGGAGCTGTTTTTT
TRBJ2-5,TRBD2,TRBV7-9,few,CASRRGDQETQYF,TGTGCCAGCCGTCGGGGGGACCAAGAGACCCAGTACTTC
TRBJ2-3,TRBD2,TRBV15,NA,CATGRQTGTSGDTDTQYF,TGTGCCACCGGCAGACAAACAGGGACTAGCGGAGACACAGATACGCAGTATTTT
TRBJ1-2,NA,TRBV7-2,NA,CASSPRGGGRLGGYTF,TGTGCCAGCAGCCCACGGGGCGGGGGGCGCCTAGGTGGCTACACCTTC
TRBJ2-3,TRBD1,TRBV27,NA,CASSLTDRGYEGTDTQYF,TGTGCCAGCAGTTTAACTGACAGGGGTTATGAAGGAACAGATACGCAGTATTTT
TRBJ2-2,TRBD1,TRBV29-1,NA,CSVTRDRDTGELFF,TGCAGCGTTACCCGGGACAGGGACACCGGGGAGCTGTTTTTT
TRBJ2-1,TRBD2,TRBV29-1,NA,CSVVGRAEHEQFF,TGCAGCGTTGTAGGGAGGGCCGAACATGAGCAGTTCTTC
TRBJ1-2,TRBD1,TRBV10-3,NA,CAITPDREVDYGYTF,TGTGCCATCACCCCGGACAGGGAAGTAGACTATGGCTACACCTTC
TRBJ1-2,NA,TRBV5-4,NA,CASSHRDLQGILYGYTF,TGTGCCAGCAGCCACAGGGACCTACAGGGAATCCTCTATGGCTACACCTTC
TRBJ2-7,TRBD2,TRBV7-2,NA,CASTLGLAGGTPYF,TGTGCCAGCACCTTAGGACTAGCGGGGGGGACACCGTACTTC
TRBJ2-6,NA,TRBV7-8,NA,CASSLARALISSGANVLTF,TGTGCCAGCAGCTTAGCCAGGGCGTTAATCAGCTCTGGGGCCAACGTCCTGACTTTC
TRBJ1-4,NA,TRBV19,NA,CASMAGSGQIEKLFF,TGTGCCAGTATGGCAGGGTCCGGCCAGATTGAAAAACTGTTTTTT
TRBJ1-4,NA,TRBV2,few,CASSDMGPPDEKLFF,TGTGCCAGCAGTGATATGGGGCCCCCGGATGAAAAACTGTTTTTT
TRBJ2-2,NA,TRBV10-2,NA,CASMAGAGAGELFF,TGCGCCAGCATGGCAGGGGCGGGCGCCGGGGAGCTGTTTTTT
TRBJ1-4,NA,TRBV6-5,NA,CASSYDSLNEKLFF,TGTGCCAGCAGTTACGACAGTCTCAATGAAAAACTGTTTTTT
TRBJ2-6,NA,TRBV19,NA,CASSTQSAGANVLTF,TGTGCCAGTAGTACACAGTCGGCTGGGGCCAACGTCCTGACTTTC
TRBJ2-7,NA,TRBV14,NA,CASSRQGLEGYEQYF,TGTGCCAGCAGCCGTCAGGGTCTGGAGGGCTACGAGCAGTACTTC
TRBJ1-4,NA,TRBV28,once,CASSLYRADNEKLFF,TGTGCCAGCAGTTTATACAGGGCCGATAATGAAAAACTGTTTTTT
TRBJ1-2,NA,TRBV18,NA,CASSPPGGYYGYTF,TGTGCCAGCTCACCACCCGGGGGGTACTATGGCTACACCTTC
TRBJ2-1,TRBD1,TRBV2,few,CASRIQGRDNEQFF,TGTGCCAGCAGGATACAGGGGCGGGACAATGAGCAGTTCTTC
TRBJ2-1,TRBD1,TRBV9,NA,CASSVGQGSYNEQFF,TGTGCCAGCAGCGTAGGACAGGGTTCCTACAATGAGCAGTTCTTC
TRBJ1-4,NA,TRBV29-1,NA,CSVGSRLNEKLFF,TGCAGCGTTGGATCGAGGTTGAATGAAAAACTGTTTTTT
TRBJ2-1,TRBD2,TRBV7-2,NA,CASSVTGTSGYNEQFF,TGTGCCAGCAGCGTAACCGGGACTAGCGGATACAATGAGCAGTTCTTC
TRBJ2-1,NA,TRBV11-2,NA,CASSLGTWNEQFF,TGTGCCAGCAGCTTGGGCACGTGGAATGAGCAGTTCTTC
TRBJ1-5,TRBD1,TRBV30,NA,CAWSETGDNQPQHF,TGTGCCTGGAGTGAAACAGGGGACAATCAGCCCCAGCATTTT
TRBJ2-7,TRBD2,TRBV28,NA,CAGSSTGGRVGYEQYF,TGTGCCGGCAGTTCTACCGGTGGGAGGGTGGGGTACGAGCAGTACTTC
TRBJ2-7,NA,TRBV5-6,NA,CASSLLQGKGEQYF,TGTGCCAGCAGCTTGCTACAGGGTAAGGGAGAGCAGTACTTC
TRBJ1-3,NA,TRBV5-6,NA,CASSRNRVAGNTIYF,TGTGCCAGCAGCCGGAACAGGGTAGCGGGAAACACCATATATTTT
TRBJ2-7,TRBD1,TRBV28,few,CASRRDRNYEQYF,TGTGCCAGCAGGCGGGACAGGAACTACGAGCAGTACTTC
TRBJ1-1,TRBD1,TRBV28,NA,CASSLHTGTGNLNTEAFF,TGTGCCAGCAGCCTTCATACCGGGACAGGAAACTTGAACACTGAAGCTTTCTTT
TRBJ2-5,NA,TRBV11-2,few,CASSLAPGQETQYF,TGTGCCAGCAGCTTAGCCCCCGGTCAAGAGACCCAGTACTTC
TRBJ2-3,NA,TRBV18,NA,CASSPLATDTQYF,TGTGCCAGCTCACCGTTAGCCACAGATACGCAGTATTTT
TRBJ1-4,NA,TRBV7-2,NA,CASSLRGFNEKLFF,TGTGCCAGCAGCTTAAGGGGGTTTAATGAAAAACTGTTTTTT
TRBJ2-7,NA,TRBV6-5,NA,CASSYSGDITYEQYF,TGTGCCAGCAGTTACTCGGGGGACATAACCTACGAGCAGTACTTC
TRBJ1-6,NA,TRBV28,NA,CASSSRVGGLNSPLHF,TGTGCCAGCAGTTCGCGAGTGGGGGGTCTTAATTCACCCCTCCACTTT
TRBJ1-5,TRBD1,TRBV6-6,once,CASSLTGTGFQPQHF,TGTGCCAGCAGCCTAACCGGGACAGGGTTTCAGCCCCAGCATTTT
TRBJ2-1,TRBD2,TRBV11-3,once,CASSFAGLAGYEQFF,TGTGCCAGCAGCTTCGCAGGACTAGCGGGATATGAGCAGTTCTTC